These 24 T cell receptor beta chains came from one sample sequenced in a study of tumor-infiltrating lymphocytes in localized non-small cell lung cancer. Here immunoSEQ multiplex PCR was the method, and the copy in TCRdb shows in-frame clones only, minus some. Found here are 11,000 to 15,000 clones, approximately 72% of them singletons; the top ten hold roughly 9.4%. Sequences were obtained from uninvolved lung tissue not adjacent to the tumor. These TCRs come from a human donor with non-small cell lung cancer.

A single count supports this clone. The chain joins TRBV30 to TRBJ2-7, with D uncertain. Germline CDR1 GTSNPN, CDR2 SVGIG (reference sequence). Trimming cost V 2 bases and J 3 bases, with 11 bases left between them. CDR3 length: 13 residues. CDR3 nucleotide sequence: TGTGCCTGGAGTACGACGGGTTACTACGAGCAGTACTTC. It is translated as CAWSTTGYYEQYF.

This sequence joins TRBV28 and TRBJ1-2, with D uncertain. This CDR3 comprises 12 residues. Germline V gene lookup returns CDR1 MDHEN and CDR2 SYDVKM. Trimming removed 8 bases at V and 5 bases at J, with 12 bases between. Here the CDR3 reads CASSETLYGYTF. Here the CDR3 DNA reads TGTGCCAGCTCAGAGACCCTATATGGCTACACCTTC.

The chain combines TRBV10-3 with TRBJ2-5; D gene unclear. Trimming stripped 0 bases from V and 2 bases from J, with 7 bases between. The CDR3 length is 14 residues. In germline, CDR1 is ENHRY, CDR2 SYGVKD. DNA of the CDR3: TGTGCCATCAGTGAGTCAAAGAGTCAAGAGACCCAGTACTTC. As protein: CAISESKSQETQYF.

The J gene is TRBJ2-1, the V gene TRBV2; D gene uncertain. The CDR3 runs to 13 residues. Germline V gene lookup returns CDR1 SNHLY and CDR2 FYNNEI. Trimming stripped 8 bases from V and 5 bases from J, with 13 bases between. The CDR3 loop reads CASESLTHNEQFF. The CDR3, as DNA: TGTGCCAGCGAATCACTAACTCACAATGAGCAGTTCTTC. The full variable domain, its missing parts supplied by reference TRBV2 and TRBJ2-1, is EPEVTQTPSHQVTQMGQEVILRCVPISNHLYFYWYRQILGQKVEFLVSFYNNEISEKSEIFDDQFSVERPDGSNFTLKIRSTKLEDSAMYFCASESLTHNEQFFGPGTRLTVL.

The chain combines TRBV5-1 with TRBJ2-3; 7 bases are shared with TRBD1. V lost 4 bases to trimming and J lost 4 bases; unmatched junction nucleotides: 15. This CDR3 has 17 residues. Per the germline V gene, CDR1 is SGHRS and CDR2 is YFSETQ. The CDR3 region has the DNA TGCGCCAGCAGCGAAGAGAAGGGGGCGCCAGGGGCAGATACGCAGTATTTT. Protein product: CASSEEKGAPGADTQYF.

V and J are TRBV19 and TRBJ2-5, with D possibly being TRBD2 (6 bases). There are 15 residues in the CDR3. The V end was cut by 6 bases, the J end by 6 bases, with 20 bases between. The germline CDR1 and CDR2 sequences are LNHDA and SQIVND (reference sequence). Here the CDR3 DNA reads TGTGCCAGTAGCAAGATATACGGGACTGTACAGACCCAGTACTTC. This sequence encodes CASSKIYGTVQTQYF.

The chain links TRBV6-1 to TRBJ2-5; perhaps TRBD2 as D (5 bases). Germline CDR1 is MNHNS and CDR2 is SASEGT. The CDR3 extends over 9 amino acids. With 7 bases removed from V and 10 bases from J, the gap between germline ends came to 7 bases. CDR3: CASKGGQYF. The CDR3 DNA is TGTGCCAGCAAAGGAGGCCAGTACTTC.

The CDR3 loop reads CASSEPLSYEQYV. The CDR3 DNA reads as TGTGCCAGCAGTGAACCTCTGTCCTACGAGCAGTACGTC. The rearrangement links TRBV2 to TRBJ2-7, with D hard to call. V was trimmed by 2 bases and J by 1 base, leaving 6 bases between them. This CDR3 is built from 13 residues. Germline assignment: CDR1 SNHLY and CDR2 FYNNEI.

The genes are TRBV7-3 and TRBJ2-3; possibly TRBD2 for D (6 bases). Germline V gene data show CDR1 as SGHTA and CDR2 as FQGTGA. The CDR3 consists of 21 residues. Trimming pared 2 bases from V and 2 bases from J, leaving 29 bases between. In DNA form, the CDR3 reads TGTGCCAGCAGCTTATGGTTATTCGGGGGTGGGGCGGGATATTACACAGATACGCAGTATTTT. It is translated as CASSLWLFGGGAGYYTDTQYF.

J is TRBJ2-5 and V is TRBV4-1; possibly TRBD1 or TRBD2 for D (5 bases each). Germline V gives CDR1 MGHRA, CDR2 YSYEKL. The V gene lost 0 bases and the J gene lost 4 bases, with 12 bases spanning the gap. This CDR3 contains 15 residues. Here the CDR3 DNA reads TGCGCCAGCAGCCAAGATACACGGGACCCAGAGACCCAGTACTTC. As protein: CASSQDTRDPETQYF.

The V gene is TRBV7-9, the J gene TRBJ1-2, with D possibly matching TRBD1 (6 bases). The CDR3 is 15 amino acids. Trimming shortened V by 3 bases and J by 0 bases, and 11 bases separated the two germline ends. Germline V CDR1 and CDR2: SEHNR, FQNEAQ (reference sequence). The CDR3: CASSLTGAPNYGYTF. As DNA, the CDR3 is TGTGCCAGCAGCTTGACAGGAGCTCCTAACTATGGCTACACCTTC. The variable domain in full, with the rest retrieved from reference TRBV7-9 and TRBJ1-2, is DTGVSQNPRHKITKRGQNVTFRCDPISEHNRLYWYRQTLGQGPEFLTYFQNEAQLEKSRLLSDRFSAERPKGSFSTLEIQRTEQGDSAMYLCASSLTGAPNYGYTFGSGTRLTVV.

V and J are TRBV5-8 and TRBJ2-1, with D maybe TRBD2 (5 bases). In germline, CDR1 is SGHTS, CDR2 YDEGEE. The CDR3 covers 16 residues. Trimming cost V 3 bases and J 4 bases, with 17 bases left between them. The chain's CDR3 is CASSWFTGSSYNEQFF. The CDR3 coding sequence is TGTGCCAGCAGCTGGTTTACGGGGAGTTCTTACAATGAGCAGTTCTTC.

The rearrangement links TRBV6-5 to TRBJ2-1; 9 bases map to TRBD1. The CDR3 sequence is 12 residues long. Germline values: CDR1 MNHEY, CDR2 SVGAGI. J lost 15 bases, V lost 0 bases, and 3 bases had no gene match. This CDR3 is CASSYSGTGLFF. In DNA, the CDR3 is TGTGCCAGCAGTTACTCGGGGACAGGGCTGTTCTTC.

J is TRBJ2-1 and V is TRBV7-2, with 12 positions matching TRBD2. From germline, CDR1 is SGHTA and CDR2 FQGNSA. This CDR3 spans 17 amino acids. The trim removed 3 bases at V and 6 bases at J, leaving 9 bases unmatched. The CDR3: CASSFPSGGASGNEQFF. The DNA of the CDR3 is TGTGCCAGCAGCTTTCCTAGCGGGGGGGCCTCTGGCAATGAGCAGTTCTTC.

This clone was picked up a small number of times. The chain uses TRBV4-2 and TRBJ2-3; 7 bases are shared with TRBD1. There are 16 residues in the CDR3. Germline V gene sequence: CDR1 LGHNA, CDR2 YNFKEQ. V was pared by 0 bases and J by 6 bases, with 9 bases of the junction left unmatched. The CDR3 loop is CASSQDGDSLGDTQYF. CDR3 coding DNA: TGTGCCAGCAGCCAAGATGGGGACAGCTTAGGGGATACGCAGTATTTT.

This clone has only a few counts. The genes are TRBV7-2 and TRBJ1-4; D is ambiguous. The CDR3 is 13 residues long. The V end lost 5 bases, the J end lost 7 bases, and 11 bases lay between the germline ends. Germline-derived CDR1 and CDR2 are SGHTA and FQGNSA. The CDR3 loop is CASSRGRGEKLFF. In nucleotides, the CDR3 is TGTGCCAGCAGCCGAGGACGGGGTGAAAAACTGTTTTTT. The entire variable domain, with the rest obtained from reference TRBV7-2 and TRBJ1-4, is as follows: GAGVSQSPSNKVTEKGKDVELRCDPISGHTALYWYRQSLGQGLEFLIYFQGNSAPDKSGLPSDRFSAERTGGSVSTLTIQRTQQEDSAVYLCASSRGRGEKLFFGSGTQLSVL.

The chain joins TRBV2 to TRBJ1-6, with D perhaps TRBD1 (5 bases). Trimming left V 8 bases short and J 7 bases short, with 12 bases between. The germline V gene has CDR1 SNHLY and CDR2 FYNNEI. The CDR3 extends over 13 amino acids. CDR3 sequence (DNA): TGTGCCAGCCTGTTGCAGGGAAATTCACCCCTCCACTTT. As protein: CASLLQGNSPLHF.

The gene calls are TRBV7-2 and TRBJ1-5; no firm D call. Deletions cut 1 base from V and 7 bases from J, with 11 bases between. The length of the CDR3 is 14 residues. Per the germline V gene, CDR1 is SGHTA and CDR2 is FQGNSA. CDR3 sequence reads: CASSLGPVNQPQHF. The CDR3 coding sequence is TGTGCCAGCAGCTTAGGGCCAGTGAACCAGCCCCAGCATTTT.

This chain links TRBV7-2 with TRBJ2-1; D gene uncertain. Germline lookup yields CDR1 SGHTA and CDR2 FQGNSA. CDR3 length: 14 residues. Trimming stripped 5 bases from V and 4 bases from J, with 12 bases between. CDR3 DNA sequence: TGTGCCAGCAGCAGAGAACCGGCGTACAATGAGCAGTTCTTC. This encodes CASSREPAYNEQFF.

As regards this clone: Within the sample, other DNA sequences also encode this same CDR3. Written as DNA, the CDR3 is TGCGCCAGCAGCCTGGGACTAGCGGGAGCAGAGACCCAGTACTTC. It specifies CASSLGLAGAETQYF. V is TRBV4-3 and J is TRBJ2-5, with TRBD2 matching 14 bases. This CDR3 region has 15 residues. Germline trimming cut 4 bases from V and 4 bases from J; bases unmatched to any gene: 2. Germline V gene sequence: CDR1 LGHNA, CDR2 YSLEER.

The J gene is TRBJ2-7, the V gene TRBV2, with D possibly TRBD1 on 8 matching bases. The CDR3 consists of 14 residues. Germline V gene data show CDR1 as SNHLY and CDR2 as FYNNEI. CDR3 sequence: CASSVAGRGRIRHV. CDR3 DNA sequence: TGTGCCAGCAGTGTAGCGGGCAGGGGGCGAATTCGGCACGTC.

This clone showed up just once. The rearrangement links TRBV11-2 to TRBJ1-1; 11 nucleotides align to TRBD1. The CDR3 is 15 residues long. Losses at the gene ends were 5 bases for V and 7 bases for J; bases not matched to a gene: 9. CDR1 is SGHAT and CDR2 is FQNNGV in the germline V gene. The CDR3 region is CASSREGQGAVEAFF. The DNA of the CDR3 is TGTGCCAGCAGCAGAGAAGGACAGGGGGCGGTTGAAGCTTTCTTT.

The V gene is TRBV4-3, the J gene TRBJ1-2; no firm D call. Deletions cut 0 bases from V and 4 bases from J, with 12 bases between. This CDR3 region has 15 residues. Per the germline V gene, CDR1 is LGHNA and CDR2 is YSLEER. The CDR3 region has the DNA TGCGCCAGCAGCCAAGAGAGTGCGCAGGTCTATGGCTACACCTTC. Translated: CASSQESAQVYGYTF.

The chain couples TRBV6-6 to TRBJ2-1; possible D gene TRBD2, 6 bases. Germline V gene lookup returns CDR1 MNHNY and CDR2 SVGAGI (reference sequence). The CDR3 is 14 amino acids. V was shortened by 2 bases and J by 8 bases, with 13 bases between the two germline ends. CDR3 bases: TGTGCCAGCAGTTACCTCCGGGGAGGCGATGAGCAGTTCTTC. This sequence encodes CASSYLRGGDEQFF.